Below, one T cell receptor (beta chain) is given with its context. Its antigen remains unknown. TCRdb reprocessed the reads via MiXCR and lists one record per CDR3 protein. The table records roughly 800,000 distinct CDR3 sequences, roughly 29% of them present only once. The sample originates from a study of T cell repertoires in cytomegalovirus infection. In the study overall: The study used recently identified HLA-C-restricted and well-studied HLA-B-restricted CMV epitopes. Signatures in public TCR beta sequences pointed to both CMV infection and matching HLA type. Study-level points and caveats: Clonotypes of TCR beta that were HLA-C-restricted and CMV-specific dominated the ex vivo response. Of the TCR beta families, the public ones yielded a cumulative frequency that identified carriers of CMV plus the relevant HLA.

This CDR3 region has 15 residues. From germline, CDR1 is LGHNA and CDR2 YSLEER. V lost 3 bases and J 6 bases, leaving 14 bases between the germline ends. This specimen consisted of cultured CD8+ T cells from PBMCs, obtained from culture after CMV antigen stimulation. The clonotype comes from a human donor in good health (CMV status not recorded). Some clones in this sample may be carry-over from other donors' samples. This chain links TRBV4-3 with TRBJ1-4; D call uncertain. The chain's CDR3 is CASSHPPTSHEKLFF. In DNA, the CDR3 is TGCGCCAGCAGCCATCCGCCCACCTCCCATGAAAAACTGTTTTTT.